The 3 T cell receptor beta chains below were found in one sample sequenced in a study of identical twins. TCRdb analysed the 5' RACE reads with MiXCR anew, one entry per CDR3 protein. Of 250,000 to 350,000 distinct CDR3 sequences in the sample, 9.5% were seen once. The same sample was also studied in work on yellow fever vaccine responses in identical twins.

Sequencing input: CD8+ T cells sorted from blood. These receptors all stem from a woman under 30 in good health.

This clonotype was seen only a few times. The junction differs from germline at one of its ends, possibly a read error. The CDR3 protein is CSVEGDRTEAFF. CDR3 DNA sequence: TGCAGCGTCGAAGGGGACAGGACTGAAGCTTTCTTT. This chain links TRBV29-1 with TRBJ1-1, with TRBD1 matching over 8 bases. Per germline, CDR1 SQVTM and CDR2 ANQGSEA. The CDR3 has 12 residues.

This clonotype was observed a few times. V usage is TRBV5-4 and J usage is TRBJ2-7; no reliable D call. Germline V gene lookup returns CDR1 SGHNT and CDR2 YYREEE (reference sequence). The CDR3 is 16 amino acids. The V gene lost 3 bases and the J gene lost 0 bases, with 16 bases spanning the gap. This CDR3 is CASSSTESPYSYEQYF. The CDR3 nucleotides read TGTGCCAGCAGCTCTACAGAGTCTCCGTACTCCTACGAGCAGTACTTC.

V gene TRBV7-6 combines with J gene TRBJ1-4; D is undetermined. From germline, CDR1 is SGHVS and CDR2 FNYEAQ. The length of the CDR3 is 15 residues. V lost 4 bases, J lost 0 bases, and 9 bases lay in between. CDR3 sequence: CASSSREATNEKLFF. Written as DNA, the CDR3 is TGTGCCAGCAGCTCCCGAGAAGCAACTAATGAAAAACTGTTTTTT.